The clone carrying this T cell receptor (beta chain) was seen only a few times. Its specificity is not known. The data belong to a study of identical twins. Template switching added a universal primer site, and cDNA bore unique molecular identifiers. From the 5' RACE reads, TCRdb called clonotypes with MiXCR, one entry per CDR3 protein. The sample holds some 300,000 distinct CDR3 sequences, more than 9% seen once. The CDR3 runs 12 residues. V lost 4 bases and J lost 12, with 15 bases in between. Findings of the study overall: For monozygotic twins, models underestimated out-of-frame TCR alpha sharing. The abundant beta clonotypes from cord blood had fewer insertions, and memory repertoires had none of this. A partial confounding effect on zero-insertion analyses could come from invariant MAIT and iNKT cells.

The same data also went into a second study, on yellow fever vaccine responses in identical twins.

The chain joins TRBV12-3 or TRBV12-4 to TRBJ1-2; D gene unclear. This clonotype was sampled from a woman aged 18-29 years in good health. Sequenced material: CD8+ T cells sorted from blood. In DNA, the CDR3 is TGTGCCAGCAGTTGGAGGACCGACGGAGACACCTTC. Its translation is CASSWRTDGDTF.